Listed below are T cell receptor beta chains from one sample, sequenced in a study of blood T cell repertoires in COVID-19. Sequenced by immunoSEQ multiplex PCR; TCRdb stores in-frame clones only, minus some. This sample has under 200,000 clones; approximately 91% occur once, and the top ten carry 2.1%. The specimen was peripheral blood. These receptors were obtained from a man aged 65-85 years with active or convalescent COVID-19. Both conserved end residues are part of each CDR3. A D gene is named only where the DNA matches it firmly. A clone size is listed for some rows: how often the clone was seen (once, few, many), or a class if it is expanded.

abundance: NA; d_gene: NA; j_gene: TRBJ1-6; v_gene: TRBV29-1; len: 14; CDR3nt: TGCAGCGTTCTTTCGGGGGGAGGGGACTCACCCCTCCACTTT; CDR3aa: CSVLSGGGDSPLHF
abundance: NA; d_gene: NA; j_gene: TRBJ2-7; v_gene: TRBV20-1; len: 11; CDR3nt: TGCAGTGTTGGGGAGACCTACGAGCAGTACTTC; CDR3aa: CSVGETYEQYF
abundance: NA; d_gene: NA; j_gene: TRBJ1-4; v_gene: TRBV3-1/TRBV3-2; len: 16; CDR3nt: TGTGCCAGCAGCCAAGTACACCAGACTTATAATGAAAAACTGTTTTTT; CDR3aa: CASSQVHQTYNEKLFF
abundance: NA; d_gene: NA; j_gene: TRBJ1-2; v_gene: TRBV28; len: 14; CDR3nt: TGTGCCAGCAGTTCCCCCCAGGGGAATTATGGCTACACCTTC; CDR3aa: CASSSPQGNYGYTF
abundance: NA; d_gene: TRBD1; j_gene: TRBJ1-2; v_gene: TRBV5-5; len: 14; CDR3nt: TGTGCCAGCAGCTGGACAGGGGATAACTATGGCTACACCTTC; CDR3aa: CASSWTGDNYGYTF
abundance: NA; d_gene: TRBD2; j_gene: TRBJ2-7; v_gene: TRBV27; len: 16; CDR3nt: TGTGCCAGCAGTGTCCTAGCGGGGGGGCTAGGCTACGAGCAGTACTTC; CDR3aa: CASSVLAGGLGYEQYF
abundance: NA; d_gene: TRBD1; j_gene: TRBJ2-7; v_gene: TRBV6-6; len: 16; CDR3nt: TGTGCCAGCAACCTCCGGGGACAGGGGTGGACCTACGAGCAGTACTTC; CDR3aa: CASNLRGQGWTYEQYF
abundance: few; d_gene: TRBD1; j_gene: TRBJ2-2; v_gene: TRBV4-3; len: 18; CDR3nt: TGCGCCAGCAGCCAAGATACCTCGGGACAGGGTCTCACCGGGGAGCTGTTTTTT; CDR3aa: CASSQDTSGQGLTGELFF
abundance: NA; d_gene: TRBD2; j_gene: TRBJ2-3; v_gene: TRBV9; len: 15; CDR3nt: TGTGCCAGCAGTGTAGCGGGAATCCGTGCAGATACGCAGTATTTT; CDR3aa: CASSVAGIRADTQYF
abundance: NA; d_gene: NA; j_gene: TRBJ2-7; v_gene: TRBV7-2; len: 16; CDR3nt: TGTGCCAGCAGTCACCGTGGACTGGACGTCCCTTACGAGCAGTACTTC; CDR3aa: CASSHRGLDVPYEQYF
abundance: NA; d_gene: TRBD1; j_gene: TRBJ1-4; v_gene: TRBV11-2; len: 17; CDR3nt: TGTGCCAGCAGCTTAGAAGGTTTAGGACAGGGGGACCAAAAACTGTTTTTT; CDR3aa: CASSLEGLGQGDQKLFF
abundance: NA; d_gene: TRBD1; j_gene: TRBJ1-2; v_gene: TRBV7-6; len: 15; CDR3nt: TGTGCCAGCAGCTTAGGACAGGGATCTAGCTATGGCTACACCTTC; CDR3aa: CASSLGQGSSYGYTF
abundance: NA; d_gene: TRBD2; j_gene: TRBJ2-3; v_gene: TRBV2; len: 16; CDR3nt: TGTGCCACCGGGACTAGCGGGGGTTCTAGCACAGATACGCAGTATTTT; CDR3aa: CATGTSGGSSTDTQYF
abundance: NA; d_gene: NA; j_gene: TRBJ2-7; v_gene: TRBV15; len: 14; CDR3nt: TGTGCCACCAGCAGACCAGGTGCGTCGGACGAGCAGTACTTC; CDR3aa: CATSRPGASDEQYF
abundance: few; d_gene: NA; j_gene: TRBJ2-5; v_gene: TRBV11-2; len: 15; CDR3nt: TGTGCCAGCAGCTTAGCTGGGGGGGCCTTAGAGACCCAGTACTTC; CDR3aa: CASSLAGGALETQYF
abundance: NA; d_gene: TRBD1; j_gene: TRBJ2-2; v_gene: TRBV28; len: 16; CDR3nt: TGTGCCAGCAGTTATTGGGACAGGTTGGACGCCGGGGAGCTGTTTTTT; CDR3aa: CASSYWDRLDAGELFF
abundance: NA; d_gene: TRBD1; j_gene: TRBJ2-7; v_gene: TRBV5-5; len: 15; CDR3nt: TGTGCCAGCAGCTCATTGTGGACAGGGGAGACCGAGCAGTACTTC; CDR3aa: CASSSLWTGETEQYF
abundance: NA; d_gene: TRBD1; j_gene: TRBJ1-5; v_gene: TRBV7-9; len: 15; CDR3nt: TGTGCCAGCAGCGGGGACAGAGCAAGCAATCAGCCCCAGCATTTT; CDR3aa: CASSGDRASNQPQHF
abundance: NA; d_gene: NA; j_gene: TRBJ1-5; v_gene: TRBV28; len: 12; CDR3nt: TGTATCACAGGTACTAGCAATCAGCCCCAGCATTTT; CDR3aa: CITGTSNQPQHF
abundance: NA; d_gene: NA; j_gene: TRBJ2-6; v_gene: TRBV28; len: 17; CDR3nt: TGTGCCAGCAGTTTGAGGGCAGGGGCCGTCTGGGCCAACGTCCTGACTTTC; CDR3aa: CASSLRAGAVWANVLTF
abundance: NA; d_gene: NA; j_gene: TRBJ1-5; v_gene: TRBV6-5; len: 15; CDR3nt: TGTGCCAGCAGTTCGGGTACGAATAGCAATCAGCCCCAGCATTTT; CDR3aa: CASSSGTNSNQPQHF
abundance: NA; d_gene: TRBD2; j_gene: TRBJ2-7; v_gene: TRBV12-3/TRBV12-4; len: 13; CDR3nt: TGTGCCAGCGGAGAGCGGGGGGAGTGGGAGCAGTACTTC; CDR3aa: CASGERGEWEQYF
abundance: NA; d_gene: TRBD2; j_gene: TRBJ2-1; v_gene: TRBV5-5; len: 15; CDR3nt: TGTGCCAGCAGCCAAGGGGCTAGCGGGTTAGATGAGCAGTTCTTC; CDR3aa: CASSQGASGLDEQFF
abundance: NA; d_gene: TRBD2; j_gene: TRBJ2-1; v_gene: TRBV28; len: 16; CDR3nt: TGTGCCAGCAGATTTGTGGGGGGACTAGTTACCAATGAGCAGTTCTTC; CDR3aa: CASRFVGGLVTNEQFF
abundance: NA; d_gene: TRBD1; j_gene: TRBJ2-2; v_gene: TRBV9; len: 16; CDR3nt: TGTGCCAGCAGCACCCGACAGGGGACGAACACCGGGGAGCTGTTTTTT; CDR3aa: CASSTRQGTNTGELFF
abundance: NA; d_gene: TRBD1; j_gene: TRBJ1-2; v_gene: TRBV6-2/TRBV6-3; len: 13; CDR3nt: TGTGCCAGCAGTTACTCGACAGGGGGCGGTCACACCTTC; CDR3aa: CASSYSTGGGHTF
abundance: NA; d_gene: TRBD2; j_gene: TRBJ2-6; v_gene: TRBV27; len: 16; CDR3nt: TGTGCCAGCAGACTAGCGGGGGGCTCTGGGGCCAACGTCCTGACTTTC; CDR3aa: CASRLAGGSGANVLTF
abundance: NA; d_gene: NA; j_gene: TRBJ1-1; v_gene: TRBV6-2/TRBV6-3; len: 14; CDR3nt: TGTGCCAGCAGTCCAATTACAACGAACACTGAAGCTTTCTTT; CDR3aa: CASSPITTNTEAFF
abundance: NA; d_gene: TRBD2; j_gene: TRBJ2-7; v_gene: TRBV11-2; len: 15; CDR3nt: TGTGCCAGCAGCTCCGGGGGGGCGGGGTCCTACGAGCAGTACTTC; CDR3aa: CASSSGGAGSYEQYF
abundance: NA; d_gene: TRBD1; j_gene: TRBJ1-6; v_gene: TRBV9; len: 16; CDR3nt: TGTGCCAGCAGCGTAGACGGGGAGAGGGGGCGTTCACCCCTCCACTTT; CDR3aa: CASSVDGERGRSPLHF
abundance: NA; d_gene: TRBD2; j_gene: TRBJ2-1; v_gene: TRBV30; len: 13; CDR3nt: TGTGCCTGGACTAGCGGACCCTACAATGAGCAGTTCTTC; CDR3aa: CAWTSGPYNEQFF
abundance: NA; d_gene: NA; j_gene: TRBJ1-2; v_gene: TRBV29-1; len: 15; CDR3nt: TGCAGCGTTGAAGACAGGGGCCCCCTTAACTATGGCTACACCTTC; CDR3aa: CSVEDRGPLNYGYTF
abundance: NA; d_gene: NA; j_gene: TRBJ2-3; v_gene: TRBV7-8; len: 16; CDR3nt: TGTGCCAGCAGCCCGGGGGTTCGGGGGAACACAGATACGCAGTATTTT; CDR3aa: CASSPGVRGNTDTQYF
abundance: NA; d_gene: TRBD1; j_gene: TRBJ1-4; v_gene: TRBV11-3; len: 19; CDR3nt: TGTGCCAGCAGCTTAGAGAGTGACAGGGGGGCTGTAGCTAATGAAAAACTGTTTTTT; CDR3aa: CASSLESDRGAVANEKLFF
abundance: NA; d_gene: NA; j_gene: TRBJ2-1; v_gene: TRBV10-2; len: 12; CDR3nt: TGCGCCAGCAGAGGACTTCACAATGAGCAGTTCTTC; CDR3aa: CASRGLHNEQFF
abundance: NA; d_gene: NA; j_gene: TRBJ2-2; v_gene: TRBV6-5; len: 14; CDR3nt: TGTGCCAGCACCCTAACTAGAGTCGGCGGGGAGCTGTTTTTT; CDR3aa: CASTLTRVGGELFF
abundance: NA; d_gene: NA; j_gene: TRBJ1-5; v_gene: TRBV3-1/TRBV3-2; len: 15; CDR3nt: TGTGCCAGCAGCCATTCCGTGCAGAACAATCAGCCCCAGCATTTT; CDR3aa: CASSHSVQNNQPQHF
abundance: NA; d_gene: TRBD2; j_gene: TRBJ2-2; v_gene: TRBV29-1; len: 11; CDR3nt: TGCAGCGTTGGGGGGGGCGGGGAGCTGTTTTTT; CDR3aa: CSVGGGGELFF
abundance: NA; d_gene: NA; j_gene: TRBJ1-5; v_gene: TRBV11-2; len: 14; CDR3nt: TGTGCCAGCAGCTTAGATCGGACAGATCAGCCCCAGCATTTT; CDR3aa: CASSLDRTDQPQHF
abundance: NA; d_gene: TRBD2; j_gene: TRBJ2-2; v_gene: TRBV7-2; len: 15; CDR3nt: TGTGCCAGCAGCTCAGCGGGAGCGGGCACCGGGGAGCTGTTTTTT; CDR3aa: CASSSAGAGTGELFF
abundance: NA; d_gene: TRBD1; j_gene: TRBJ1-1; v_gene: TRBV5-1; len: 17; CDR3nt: TGCGCCAGCAGCTTGGTTGGTCAGGGGGGTCGTAACACTGAAGCTTTCTTT; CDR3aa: CASSLVGQGGRNTEAFF
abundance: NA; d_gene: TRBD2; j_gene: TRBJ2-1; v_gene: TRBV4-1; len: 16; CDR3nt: TGCGCCAGCAGCCAAGATACAGCGGGGGGATACAATGAGCAGTTCTTC; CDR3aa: CASSQDTAGGYNEQFF
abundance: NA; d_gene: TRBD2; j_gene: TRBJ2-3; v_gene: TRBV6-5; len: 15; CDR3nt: TGTGCCAGCAGTACCCAGCGGGGGGGCACAGATACGCAGTATTTT; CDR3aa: CASSTQRGGTDTQYF
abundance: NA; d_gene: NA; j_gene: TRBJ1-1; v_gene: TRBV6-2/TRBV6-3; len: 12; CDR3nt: TGTGCCAGCAGTAAGCCGACCGGGAAAGCTTTCTTT; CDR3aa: CASSKPTGKAFF
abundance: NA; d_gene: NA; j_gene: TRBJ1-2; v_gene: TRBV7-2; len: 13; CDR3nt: TGTGCCAGCAACCCATCAGGGTACTATGGCTACACCTTC; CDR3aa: CASNPSGYYGYTF
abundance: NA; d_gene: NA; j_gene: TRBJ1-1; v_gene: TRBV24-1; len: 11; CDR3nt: TGTGCCACAAGTAACAGGGAGTTGGCTTTCTTT; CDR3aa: CATSNRELAFF